Below, one T cell receptor beta chain is given with its context. This specimen belongs to a study of blood T cell repertoires in COVID-19. Study information: Acute-phase and convalescent COVID-19 samples originated in the United States, Italy and Spain.

The protocol was immunoSEQ multiplex PCR, while the TCRdb copy is restricted to in-frame clones and leaves out a portion. Of about 260,000 clones in the sample, 87% were seen once. This CDR3 comprises 13 residues. V lost 6 bases, J lost 2 bases, and 10 bases lay in between. The germline V gene has CDR1 MNHEY and CDR2 SVGAGI. Sequencing was carried out using peripheral blood. This clonotype was obtained from a woman in her thirties or forties who had recovered from COVID-19. V and J are TRBV6-5 and TRBJ1-1; possibly TRBD1 for D (5 bases). The CDR3 DNA reads as TGTGCCAGCAGCATACAGGCAAACACTGAAGCTTTCTTT. Translated: CASSIQANTEAFF.